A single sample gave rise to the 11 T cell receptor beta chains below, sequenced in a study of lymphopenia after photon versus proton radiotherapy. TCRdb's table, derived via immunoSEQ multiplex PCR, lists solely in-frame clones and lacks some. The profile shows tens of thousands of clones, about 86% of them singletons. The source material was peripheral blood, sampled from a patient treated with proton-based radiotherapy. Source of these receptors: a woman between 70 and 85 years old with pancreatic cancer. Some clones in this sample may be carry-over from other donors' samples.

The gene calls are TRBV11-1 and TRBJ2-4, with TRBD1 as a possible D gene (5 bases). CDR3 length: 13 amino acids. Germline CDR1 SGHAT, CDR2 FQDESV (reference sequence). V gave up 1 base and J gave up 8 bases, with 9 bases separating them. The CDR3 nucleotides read TGTGCCAGCAGCTTAGATGGGGCTTACATTCAGTACTTC. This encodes CASSLDGAYIQYF.

The CDR3 spells CASSMDRGAQETQYF. CDR3 DNA sequence: TGTGCCAGTAGTATGGACAGGGGGGCCCAAGAGACCCAGTACTTC. The V call is TRBV19, the J call TRBJ2-5, with 10 bases lining up with TRBD1. CDR3 length: 15 residues. The germline CDR1 and CDR2 sequences are LNHDA and SQIVND (reference sequence). Losses at the gene ends were 3 bases for V and 1 base for J; bases not matched to a gene: 2.

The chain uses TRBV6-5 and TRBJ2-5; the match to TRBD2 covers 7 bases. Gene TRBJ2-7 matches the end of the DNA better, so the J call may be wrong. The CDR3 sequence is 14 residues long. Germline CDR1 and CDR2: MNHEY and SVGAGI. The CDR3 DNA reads TGTGCCAGCAGTTACTCGAGTAGCGGGTACGAGCAGTACTTC. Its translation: CASSYSSSGYEQYF.

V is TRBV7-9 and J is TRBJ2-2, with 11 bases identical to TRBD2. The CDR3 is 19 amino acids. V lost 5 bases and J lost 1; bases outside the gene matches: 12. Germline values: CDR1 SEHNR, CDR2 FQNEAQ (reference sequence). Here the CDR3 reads CASSPVAGGPDGNTGELFF. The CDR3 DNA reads TGTGCCAGCAGCCCGGTAGCGGGAGGGCCTGATGGGAACACCGGGGAGCTGTTTTTT.

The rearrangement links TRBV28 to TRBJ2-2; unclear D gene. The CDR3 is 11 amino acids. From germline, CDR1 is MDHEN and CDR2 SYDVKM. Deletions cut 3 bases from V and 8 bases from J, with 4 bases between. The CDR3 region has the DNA TGTGCCAGCAGTTTCAAGGGGGAGCTGTTTTTT. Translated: CASSFKGELFF.

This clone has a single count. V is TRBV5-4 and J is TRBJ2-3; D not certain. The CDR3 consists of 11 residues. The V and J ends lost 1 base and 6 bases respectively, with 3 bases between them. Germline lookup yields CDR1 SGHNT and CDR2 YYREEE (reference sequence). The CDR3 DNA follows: TGTGCCAGCAGCTTGCTTGATACGCAGTATTTT. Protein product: CASSLLDTQYF.

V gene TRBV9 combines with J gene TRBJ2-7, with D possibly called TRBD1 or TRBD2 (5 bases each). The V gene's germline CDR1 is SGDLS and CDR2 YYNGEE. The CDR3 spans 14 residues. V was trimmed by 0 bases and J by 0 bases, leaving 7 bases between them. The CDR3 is CASSVGGISYEQYF. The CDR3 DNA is TGTGCCAGCAGCGTAGGGGGGATCTCCTACGAGCAGTACTTC.

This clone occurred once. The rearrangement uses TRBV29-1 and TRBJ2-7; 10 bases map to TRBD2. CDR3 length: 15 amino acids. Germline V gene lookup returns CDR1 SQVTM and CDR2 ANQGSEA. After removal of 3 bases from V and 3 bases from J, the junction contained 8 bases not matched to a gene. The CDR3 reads CSVEGASGSRYEQYF. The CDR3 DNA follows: TGCAGCGTTGAGGGGGCTAGCGGGAGCCGCTACGAGCAGTACTTC.

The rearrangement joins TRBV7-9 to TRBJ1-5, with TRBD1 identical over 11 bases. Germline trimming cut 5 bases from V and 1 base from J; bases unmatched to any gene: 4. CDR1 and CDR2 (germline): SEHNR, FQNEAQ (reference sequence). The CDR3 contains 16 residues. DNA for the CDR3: TGTGCCAGCAGCCCTGGACAGGGGGCGAGCAATCAGCCCCAGCATTTT. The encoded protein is CASSPGQGASNQPQHF.

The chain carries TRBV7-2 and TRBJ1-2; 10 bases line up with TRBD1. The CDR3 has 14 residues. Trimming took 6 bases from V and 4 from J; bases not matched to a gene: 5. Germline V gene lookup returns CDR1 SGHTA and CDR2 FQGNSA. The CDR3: CASRTGGSGYGYTF. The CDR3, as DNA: TGTGCCAGCAGGACAGGGGGCTCTGGCTATGGCTACACCTTC.

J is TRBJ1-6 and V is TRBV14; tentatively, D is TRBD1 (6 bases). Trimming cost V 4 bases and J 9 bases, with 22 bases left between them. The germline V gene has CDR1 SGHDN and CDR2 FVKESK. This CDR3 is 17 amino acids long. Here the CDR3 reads CASSPRGDTPRGSPLHF. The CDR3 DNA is TGTGCCAGCAGCCCCCGGGGGGACACTCCTCGGGGTTCACCCCTCCACTTT.